Below are 29 T cell receptor beta chains sequenced from a single sample in a study of cytomegalovirus exposure and HLA in healthy donors. PCR was performed using 60 Vbeta and 13 Jbeta primers. Repertoires were generated with immunoSEQ multiplex PCR, while TCRdb's copy carries only in-frame clones and drops some. The table records about 130,000 clones, about three quarters of them present only once. The sample comprised PBMCs. The origin of the receptors is a man aged 30-40 years in good health and CMV-seronegative.

The chain joins TRBV4-1 to TRBJ2-7; 7 bases line up with TRBD1. J gave up 0 bases and V 4 bases, and 18 bases lay outside the gene matches. The CDR3 totals 19 residues. The germline V gene has CDR1 MGHRA and CDR2 YSYEKL. The CDR3 is CASSPPPGTEDWSSYEQYF. CDR3 in DNA: TGCGCCAGCAGCCCGCCCCCCGGGACAGAAGATTGGAGCTCCTACGAGCAGTACTTC.

The chain carries TRBV27 and TRBJ2-1; TRBD2 is a possible D gene (6 bases). Germline V lookup: CDR1 MNHEY, CDR2 SMNVEV (reference sequence). V was pared by 6 bases and J by 8 bases, with 11 bases between. The CDR3 sequence is 12 residues long. The CDR3 here is CASRYGGHEQFF. In DNA form, the CDR3 reads TGTGCCAGCAGGTACGGAGGGCATGAGCAGTTCTTC.

The V call is TRBV7-9, the J call TRBJ2-2; 8 nucleotides line up with TRBD1. Per germline, CDR1 SEHNR and CDR2 FQNEAQ (reference sequence). Trimming at V came to 4 bases and at J to 2 bases, leaving 6 bases not matched to a gene. The CDR3 consists of 16 residues. For the CDR3, the DNA is TGTGCCAGCAGCTCTGACAGGGGACTTAACACCGGGGAGCTGTTTTTT. Its protein is CASSSDRGLNTGELFF.

The chain carries TRBV5-1 and TRBJ2-7; 14 nucleotides line up with TRBD2. This CDR3 is built from 19 residues. Germline V gene sequence: CDR1 SGHRS, CDR2 YFSETQ. With 3 bases clipped from V and 1 base from J, the junction kept 12 bases outside the gene matches. This chain's CDR3 is CASSSEGLAGAPTSYEQYF. CDR3 bases: TGCGCCAGCAGCTCGGAGGGACTAGCGGGAGCCCCAACGTCCTACGAGCAGTACTTC.

The chain links TRBV10-3 to TRBJ2-5, with D perhaps matching TRBD2 (6 bases). Trimming shortened V by 5 bases and J by 5 bases, and 18 bases separated the two germline ends. Per germline, CDR1 ENHRY and CDR2 SYGVKD. CDR3 length equals 15 residues. The CDR3, as DNA: TGTGCCATCAGTCGGGACTCCCTTGCTGAGGAGACCCAGTACTTC. Amino acids: CAISRDSLAEETQYF.

The V call is TRBV10-3, the J call TRBJ1-6; possible D gene TRBD1, 5 bases. The CDR3 consists of 13 residues. Germline lookup yields CDR1 ENHRY and CDR2 SYGVKD. V lost 6 bases, J lost 9 bases, and 12 bases lay in between. The CDR3 region has the DNA TGTGCCATCAGACAGGACCTCGGTTCACCCCTCCACTTT. It encodes CAIRQDLGSPLHF.

The V call is TRBV7-9, the J call TRBJ2-5; 10 bases are shared with TRBD1. The junction had 6 bases not matched to a gene; V was cut back by 1 base and J by 4 bases. CDR1 and CDR2 (germline): SEHNR, FQNEAQ (reference sequence). The CDR3 has 16 amino acids. CDR3 DNA sequence: TGTGCCAGCAGCTTAGGGGACAGGGGATTGCGAGAGACCCAGTACTTC. Translation gives CASSLGDRGLRETQYF. Variable domain in full (rest from reference TRBV7-9 and TRBJ2-5): DTGVSQNPRHKITKRGQNVTFRCDPISEHNRLYWYRQTLGQGPEFLTYFQNEAQLEKSRLLSDRFSAERPKGSFSTLEIQRTEQGDSAMYLCASSLGDRGLRETQYFGPGTRLLVL.

This chain uses TRBV7-6 with TRBJ2-3; maybe TRBD1 (5 bases). The CDR3 totals 15 residues. Germline CDR1 reads SGHVS; CDR2 reads FNYEAQ. Trimming shortened V by 1 base and J by 4 bases, and 12 bases separated the two germline ends. The CDR3 loop reads CASSLGAPGPDTQYF. CDR3 coding DNA: TGTGCCAGCAGCTTAGGGGCCCCAGGGCCAGATACGCAGTATTTT.

The V call is TRBV9, the J call TRBJ2-5, with TRBD2 matching over 9 bases. Germline CDR1 is SGDLS and CDR2 is YYNGEE. Trimming took 0 bases from V and 4 from J; bases not matched to a gene: 7. This CDR3 contains 16 residues. The CDR3 coding sequence is TGTGCCAGCAGCGTAGTCGCGGGGGGGCCAGGAGAGACCCAGTACTTC. This encodes CASSVVAGGPGETQYF.

The chain links TRBV28 to TRBJ1-4; D perhaps matches TRBD1 (6 bases). The CDR3 consists of 14 residues. Per the germline V gene, CDR1 is MDHEN and CDR2 is SYDVKM. Deletions cut 2 bases from V and 7 bases from J, with 11 bases between. In DNA form, the CDR3 reads TGTGCCAGCAGTTTAGTGGGACACTCTGAAAAACTGTTTTTT. It yields the protein CASSLVGHSEKLFF.

This clone was recorded a few times. The genes are TRBV4-2 and TRBJ2-1; 10 bases are a match to TRBD2. Looked up from germline, CDR1 is LGHNA and CDR2 is YNFKEQ. J lost 15 bases, V lost 0 bases, and 14 bases had no gene match. The CDR3 has 16 amino acids. Here the CDR3 reads CASSQDPTSGWSTGFF. In DNA, the CDR3 is TGTGCCAGCAGCCAAGACCCGACTAGCGGGTGGTCTACGGGGTTCTTC.

The chain uses TRBV10-3 and TRBJ2-2; the match to TRBD2 covers 7 bases. This CDR3 has 14 residues. Germline V gives CDR1 ENHRY, CDR2 SYGVKD. J was trimmed by 4 bases and V by 3 bases; bases with no gene match: 2. CDR3 nucleotide sequence: TGTGCCATCAGTGATGGACTAGTCACCGGGGAGCTGTTTTTT. It codes for CAISDGLVTGELFF.

This chain joins TRBV7-3 and TRBJ2-1; TRBD2 matches at 9 bases. CDR1 and CDR2 (germline): SGHTA, FQGTGA. This CDR3 is built from 14 residues. Trimming cost V 0 bases and J 9 bases; bases outside gene matches: 3. CDR3 sequence reads: CASSLTAGGSEQFF. The CDR3 DNA sequence: TGTGCCAGCAGCTTAACGGCGGGGGGGTCTGAGCAGTTCTTC.

This clone was seen just once. This chain joins TRBV10-2 and TRBJ1-2; 7 positions agree with TRBD1. V shed 6 bases, J shed 6 bases, and the junction held 4 bases outside the gene matches. Germline-derived CDR1 and CDR2 are WSHSY and SAAADI. This CDR3 is 12 amino acids long. The CDR3 DNA is TGCGCCAGCAGAGCCGGACAGGATGGCTACACCTTC. Translation gives CASRAGQDGYTF.

The chain employs TRBV6-5 and TRBJ2-1; D uncertain. Trimming left V 0 bases short and J 7 bases short, with 7 bases between. The CDR3 runs 13 residues. Per germline, CDR1 MNHEY and CDR2 SVGAGI. The CDR3 region has the DNA TGTGCCAGCAGTTACTCGATTAGAAATGAGCAGTTCTTC. Its protein is CASSYSIRNEQFF.

The CDR3 coding sequence is TGTGCCAGCAGTTTGATGTTGGCGGGGGCGAGGAGCTCCTACGAGCAGTACTTC. Translated: CASSLMLAGARSSYEQYF. This chain joins TRBV28 and TRBJ2-7; maybe TRBD2 (7 bases). The CDR3 runs 18 residues. Looked up from germline, CDR1 is MDHEN and CDR2 is SYDVKM. Trimming removed 3 bases at V and 0 bases at J, with 21 bases between.

V is TRBV10-3 and J is TRBJ2-4, with 7 bases lining up with TRBD1. The CDR3 runs to 16 residues. V shed 3 bases and J 4 bases; nucleotides not matched to a gene: 9. Germline V gene data show CDR1 as ENHRY and CDR2 as SYGVKD. The CDR3 loop is CAISDSKGAGKNIQYF. CDR3 nucleotide sequence: TGTGCCATCAGTGACTCCAAGGGGGCCGGAAAAAACATTCAGTACTTC.

The J gene is TRBJ2-1, the V gene TRBV18; 12 bases match TRBD1. V was clipped by 0 bases and J by 10 bases; unmatched bases: 7. Germline lookup yields CDR1 KGHSH and CDR2 LQKENI. The CDR3 loop spans 16 amino acids. CDR3: CASSPPGQGALGEQFF. The CDR3 region has the DNA TGTGCCAGCTCACCACCGGGACAGGGGGCGCTGGGAGAGCAGTTCTTC.

This clone was recorded only once. The rearrangement joins TRBV10-3 to TRBJ2-2, with a tentative D call TRBD2 (7 bases). Trimming removed 4 bases from V and 0 bases from J, with 18 bases in between. The germline gives CDR1 ENHRY, CDR2 SYGVKD. The CDR3 runs 18 residues. CDR3 sequence (DNA): TGTGCCATCAGTGGAGGGGGGGGTCAAGCCGCGAACACCGGGGAGCTGTTTTTT. It encodes CAISGGGGQAANTGELFF.

Only a few counts were recorded for this clone. Distinct nucleotide sequences in the sample also encode this CDR3. This chain joins TRBV7-2 and TRBJ1-5; 8 bases map to TRBD1. The CDR3 runs to 14 residues. J lost 4 bases, V lost 5 bases, and 4 bases had no gene match. Looked up from germline, CDR1 is SGHTA and CDR2 is FQGNSA. CDR3 loop: CASSPDRGNQPQHF. In DNA, the CDR3 is TGTGCCAGCAGCCCAGACAGGGGAAATCAGCCCCAGCATTTT.

This clone has a handful of counts. This chain connects TRBV6-6 to TRBJ1-1; TRBD1 is a possible D gene (6 bases). The CDR3 loop spans 15 amino acids. The germline V and J ends were trimmed by 2 bases and 0 bases, with 10 bases remaining between them. Germline-derived CDR1 and CDR2 are MNHNY and SVGAGI (reference sequence). The CDR3 bases are TGTGCCAGCAGTTACCCCGAGGGGGTGAACACTGAAGCTTTCTTT. This gives the protein CASSYPEGVNTEAFF.

The rearrangement uses TRBV5-4 and TRBJ1-4, with D possibly being TRBD1 (6 bases). This CDR3 region has 13 residues. V was clipped by 5 bases and J by 5 bases, with 10 bases between them. Germline CDR1 SGHNT, CDR2 YYREEE (reference sequence). In nucleotides, the CDR3 is TGTGCCAGCAGAGGGACACCGAATGAAAAACTGTTTTTT. Its translation is CASRGTPNEKLFF.

The chain recombines TRBV2 with TRBJ1-5; TRBD1 might be the D (6 bases). CDR3 length: 14 amino acids. V was trimmed by 5 bases and J by 4 bases, leaving 12 bases between them. Germline CDR1 and CDR2: SNHLY and FYNNEI. This CDR3 reads CASSIGQRNQPQHF. The DNA of the CDR3 is TGTGCCAGCAGTATAGGACAGAGGAATCAGCCCCAGCATTTT.

This clone was recorded a few times. V is TRBV25-1 and J is TRBJ1-1; D is perhaps TRBD1 (6 bases). Germline CDR1 is MGHDK and CDR2 is SYGVNS. V shed 8 bases and J shed 0 bases, with 13 bases lying between them. This CDR3 is built from 14 residues. DNA of the CDR3: TGTGCCAGCCACAGGGATGGGGTGAACACTGAAGCTTTCTTT. Its protein product is CASHRDGVNTEAFF.

The rearrangement links TRBV4-3 to TRBJ1-2; 8 nucleotides match TRBD1. Germline CDR1 is LGHNA and CDR2 is YSLEER. The CDR3 length is 14 residues. V gave up 4 bases and J gave up 8 bases; unmatched junction bases: 9. The CDR3 bases are TGCGCCAGCAGCCTGGTGGACAGGGCGGAAGGCTACACCTTC. Amino acid sequence: CASSLVDRAEGYTF.

The gene calls are TRBV6-4 and TRBJ2-7; D unresolved. There are 11 residues in the CDR3. Trimming removed 5 bases at V and 6 bases at J, with 8 bases between. Germline CDR1 is MRHNA and CDR2 is SNTAGT. The CDR3, as DNA: TGTGCCAGCAGTTTTCTAGGCGAGCAGTACTTC. Amino acids: CASSFLGEQYF.

The chain joins TRBV9 to TRBJ2-7; 10 nucleotides match TRBD1. Germline-derived CDR1 and CDR2 are SGDLS and YYNGEE. This CDR3 spans 14 amino acids. V was clipped by 3 bases and J by 9 bases; unmatched bases: 9. The CDR3 sequence: CASSAAGQGLAQYF. The CDR3 DNA sequence: TGTGCCAGCAGCGCGGCGGGACAGGGGTTGGCGCAGTACTTC.

The chain has TRBV12-5 and TRBJ2-3; 7 bases map to TRBD2. Germline V lookup: CDR1 LGHNT, CDR2 FRNRAP. The trim removed 6 bases at V and 2 bases at J, leaving 5 bases unmatched. The CDR3 length is 14 residues. CDR3 nucleotide sequence: TGTGCTAGTGGAAATCGGGGGGTCACAGATACGCAGTATTTT. Its translation: CASGNRGVTDTQYF.

The chain employs TRBV28 and TRBJ2-2, with D possibly matching TRBD1 (5 bases). CDR1 and CDR2 from the germline V gene are MDHEN and SYDVKM. Trimming shortened V by 2 bases and J by 1 base, and 11 bases separated the two germline ends. The CDR3 runs to 16 residues. CDR3 amino acids: CASSLRGRENTGELFF. In DNA, the CDR3 is TGTGCCAGCAGTTTAAGGGGCAGGGAGAACACCGGGGAGCTGTTTTTT.